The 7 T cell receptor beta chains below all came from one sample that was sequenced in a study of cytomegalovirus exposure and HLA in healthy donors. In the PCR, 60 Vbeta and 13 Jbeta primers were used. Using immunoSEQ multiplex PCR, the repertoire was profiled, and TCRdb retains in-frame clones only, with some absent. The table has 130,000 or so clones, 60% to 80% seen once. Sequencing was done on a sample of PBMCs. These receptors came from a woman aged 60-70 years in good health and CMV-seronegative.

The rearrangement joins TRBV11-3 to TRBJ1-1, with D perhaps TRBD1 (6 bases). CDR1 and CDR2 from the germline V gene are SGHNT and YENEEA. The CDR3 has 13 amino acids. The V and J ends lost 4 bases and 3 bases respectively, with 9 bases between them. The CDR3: CASSSGEYTEAFF. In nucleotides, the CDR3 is TGTGCCAGCAGCTCAGGGGAATACACTGAAGCTTTCTTT. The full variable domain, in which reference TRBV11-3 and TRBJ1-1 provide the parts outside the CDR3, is EAGVVQSPRYKIIEKKQPVAFWCNPISGHNTLYWYLQNLGQGPELLIRYENEEAVDDSQLPKDRFSAERLKGVDSTLKIQPAELGDSAVYLCASSSGEYTEAFFGQGTRLTVV.

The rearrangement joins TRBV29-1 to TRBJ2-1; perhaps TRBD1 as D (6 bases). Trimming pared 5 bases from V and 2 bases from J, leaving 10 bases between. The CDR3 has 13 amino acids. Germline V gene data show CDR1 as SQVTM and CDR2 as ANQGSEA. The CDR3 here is CSVLGQPYNEQFF. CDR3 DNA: TGCAGCGTTCTAGGACAGCCCTACAATGAGCAGTTCTTC.

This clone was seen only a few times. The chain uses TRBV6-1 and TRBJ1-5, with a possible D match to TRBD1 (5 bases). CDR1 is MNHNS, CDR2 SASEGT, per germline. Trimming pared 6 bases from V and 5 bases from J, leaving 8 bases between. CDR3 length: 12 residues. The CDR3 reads CASRRGDQPQHF. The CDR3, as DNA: TGTGCCAGCAGACGGGGGGATCAGCCCCAGCATTTT.

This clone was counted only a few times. CDR3 in DNA: TGCGCCAGCAGCTTGGCCAGGGCAGGGGGCGGGGAGACCCAGTACTTC. It yields the protein CASSLARAGGGETQYF. This sequence joins TRBV5-1 and TRBJ2-5; 8 nucleotides line up with TRBD1. V shed 0 bases, J shed 5 bases, and the junction held 9 bases outside the gene matches. There are 16 residues in the CDR3. Germline CDR1 reads SGHRS; CDR2 reads YFSETQ.

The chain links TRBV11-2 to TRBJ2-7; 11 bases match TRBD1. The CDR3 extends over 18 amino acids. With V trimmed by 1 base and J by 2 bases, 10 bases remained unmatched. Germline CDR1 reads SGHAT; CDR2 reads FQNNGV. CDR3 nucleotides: TGTGCCAGCAGCTTAGTGGACAGGGGGCTACGTTTAGCCTACGAGCAGTACTTC. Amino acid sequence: CASSLVDRGLRLAYEQYF.

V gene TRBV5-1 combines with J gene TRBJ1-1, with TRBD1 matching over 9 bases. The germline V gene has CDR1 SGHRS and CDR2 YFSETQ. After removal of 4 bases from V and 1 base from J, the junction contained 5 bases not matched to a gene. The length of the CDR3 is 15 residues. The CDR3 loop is CASSRGQGSNTEAFF. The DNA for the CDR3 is TGCGCCAGCAGCCGCGGACAGGGGTCGAACACTGAAGCTTTCTTT.

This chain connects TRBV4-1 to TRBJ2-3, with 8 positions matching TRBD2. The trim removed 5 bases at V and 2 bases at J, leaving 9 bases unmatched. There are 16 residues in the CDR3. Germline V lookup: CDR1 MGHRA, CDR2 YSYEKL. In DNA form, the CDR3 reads TGCGCCAGCAGCACATCCCGGGGGGGCTCCACAGATACGCAGTATTTT. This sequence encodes CASSTSRGGSTDTQYF.